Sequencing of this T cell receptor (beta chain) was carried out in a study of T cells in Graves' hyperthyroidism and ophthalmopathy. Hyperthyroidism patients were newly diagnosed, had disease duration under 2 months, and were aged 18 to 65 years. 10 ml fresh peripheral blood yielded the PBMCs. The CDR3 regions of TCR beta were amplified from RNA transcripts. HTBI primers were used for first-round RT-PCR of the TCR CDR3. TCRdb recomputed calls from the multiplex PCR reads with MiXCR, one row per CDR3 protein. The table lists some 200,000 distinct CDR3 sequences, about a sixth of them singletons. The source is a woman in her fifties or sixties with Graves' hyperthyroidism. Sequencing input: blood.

The CDR3 DNA reads as TGTGCCAGCAGCTTAGCCCGTATGGCGGGAGAGAGGACCGGGGAGCTGTTTTTT. Encoded protein: CASSLARMAGERTGELFF. The gene calls are TRBV7-8 and TRBJ2-2; 7 bases are a match to TRBD2. The J segment lost 5 bases and the V segment lost 0 bases, leaving 12 bases of the junction unmatched. The germline gives CDR1 SGHVS, CDR2 FQNEAQ. The CDR3 loop spans 18 amino acids.